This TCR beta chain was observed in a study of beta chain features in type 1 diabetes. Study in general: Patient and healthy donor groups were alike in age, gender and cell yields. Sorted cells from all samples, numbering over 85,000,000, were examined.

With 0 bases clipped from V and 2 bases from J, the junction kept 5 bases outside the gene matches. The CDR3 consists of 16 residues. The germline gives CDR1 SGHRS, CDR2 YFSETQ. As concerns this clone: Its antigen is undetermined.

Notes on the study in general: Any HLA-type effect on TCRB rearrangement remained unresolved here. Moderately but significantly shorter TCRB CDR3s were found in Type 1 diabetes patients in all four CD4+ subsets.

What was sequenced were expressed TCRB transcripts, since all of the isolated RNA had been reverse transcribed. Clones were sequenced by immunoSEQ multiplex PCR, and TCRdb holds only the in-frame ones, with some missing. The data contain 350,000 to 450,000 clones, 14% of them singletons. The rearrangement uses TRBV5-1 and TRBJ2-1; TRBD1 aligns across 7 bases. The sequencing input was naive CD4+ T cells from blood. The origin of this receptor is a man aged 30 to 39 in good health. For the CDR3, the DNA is TGCGCCAGCAGCTTGGTTGGAGGACAGGCCTACAATGAGCAGTTCTTC. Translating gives CASSLVGGQAYNEQFF.